The 20 T cell receptor beta chains reported below all come from one sample, sequenced in a study of blood T cell repertoires in COVID-19. Method: immunoSEQ multiplex PCR; TCRdb's copy keeps in-frame clones and lacks some. The sample yields hundreds of thousands of clones, about 87% seen once. The sample consisted of PBMCs or T cells enriched from blood (not recorded which). All receptors derive from a woman in her fifties or sixties who had recovered from COVID-19.

The chain links TRBV28 to TRBJ1-1; D might be TRBD1 (5 bases). Trimming removed 7 bases at V and 6 bases at J, with 9 bases between. The CDR3 sequence is 11 residues long. Germline V lookup: CDR1 MDHEN, CDR2 SYDVKM. The CDR3 DNA sequence: TGTGCCAGCACCAGGGTACCTGAAGCTTTCTTT. Its protein product is CASTRVPEAFF.

CDR3 protein: CASSPTDRGHQPQHF. The CDR3 DNA follows: TGTGCCAGCAGCCCCACGGACAGGGGACATCAGCCCCAGCATTTT. The chain employs TRBV3-1 (or the pseudogene TRBV3-2) and TRBJ1-5; 9 bases align to TRBD1. Germline CDR1 and CDR2: LGHDT and YNNKEL (reference sequence). This CDR3 has 15 residues. Trimming cost V 4 bases and J 5 bases; bases outside gene matches: 6.

V and J are TRBV2 and TRBJ1-1; tentatively, D is TRBD1 (6 bases). Trimming left V 4 bases short and J 1 base short, with 13 bases between. The CDR3 has 15 amino acids. Germline CDR1 reads SNHLY; CDR2 reads FYNNEI. In DNA, the CDR3 is TGTGCCAGCAGTGGGATTGGGACACCGAACACTGAAGCTTTCTTT. Protein product: CASSGIGTPNTEAFF.

The gene calls are TRBV6-5 and TRBJ1-2; the D is unclear. V was pared by 2 bases and J by 0 bases, with 7 bases between. This CDR3 comprises 14 residues. Per germline, CDR1 MNHEY and CDR2 SVGAGI. In DNA form, the CDR3 reads TGTGCCAGCAGTTACGAAAGAGCTAACTATGGCTACACCTTC. Translation gives CASSYERANYGYTF.

V is TRBV7-2 and J is TRBJ2-5; 11 bases agree with TRBD2. The V and J ends lost 1 base and 2 bases, in that order; junction bases with no gene match: 3. Germline V gives CDR1 SGHTA, CDR2 FQGNSA. The CDR3 has 16 amino acids. Here the CDR3 DNA reads TGTGCCAGCAGCTTAGTCCTAGCGGGGGGACAAGAGACCCAGTACTTC. Amino acid sequence: CASSLVLAGGQETQYF.

The genes are TRBV14 and TRBJ1-1; D is undetermined. The ends were cut back, 1 base at V and 1 base at J, with 4 bases in the middle. Germline V gene sequence: CDR1 SGHDN, CDR2 FVKESK. The CDR3 has 13 amino acids. The CDR3 here is CASSQVQNTEAFF. The CDR3 DNA reads TGTGCCAGCAGCCAAGTTCAGAACACTGAAGCTTTCTTT.

The chain has TRBV4-3 and TRBJ2-2; 8 bases match TRBD1. Per the germline V gene, CDR1 is LGHNA and CDR2 is YSLEER. With 0 bases clipped from V and 8 bases from J, the junction kept 14 bases outside the gene matches. The CDR3 contains 18 residues. CDR3 DNA sequence: TGCGCCAGCAGCCAAGAGCCCCTTGCGGGGTGGGACAGGGGGGAGCTGTTTTTT. This encodes CASSQEPLAGWDRGELFF.

This clone was picked up one time. The gene calls are TRBV4-1 and TRBJ1-6, with D possibly matching TRBD1 (5 bases). V was cut by 4 bases and J by 8 bases, with 18 bases left in between. Germline CDR1 MGHRA, CDR2 YSYEKL. This CDR3 contains 16 residues. The chain's CDR3 is CASSRTTGAMDSPLHF. DNA of the CDR3: TGCGCCAGCAGCCGAACTACAGGTGCCATGGATTCACCCCTCCACTTT.

The chain joins TRBV29-1 to TRBJ2-3, with unresolved D. The CDR3 is 12 amino acids. Germline V gene sequence: CDR1 SQVTM, CDR2 ANQGSEA. V was cut by 7 bases and J by 1 base, with 9 bases left in between. The CDR3 nucleotides read TGCAGCGCCCCCACGGGCACAGATACGCAGTATTTT. Translation: CSAPTGTDTQYF.

The gene calls are TRBV19 and TRBJ2-2; 8 nucleotides agree with TRBD2. Looked up from germline, CDR1 is LNHDA and CDR2 is SQIVND (reference sequence). CDR3 size: 16 residues. V lost 5 bases to trimming and J lost 6 bases; unmatched junction nucleotides: 11. This CDR3 reads CASSFMAGGSAGELFF. CDR3 coding DNA: TGTGCCAGTAGTTTTATGGCGGGAGGTAGCGCCGGGGAGCTGTTTTTT.

The chain has TRBV7-2 and TRBJ2-5; TRBD2 matches at 10 bases. The CDR3 loop spans 17 amino acids. With V trimmed by 1 base and J by 5 bases, 10 bases remained unmatched. CDR1 is SGHTA, CDR2 FQGNSA, per germline. DNA for the CDR3: TGTGCCAGCAGCTTAGTTGCCACTAGCGGGATGGTTGAGACCCAGTACTTC. Amino acids: CASSLVATSGMVETQYF.

The chain uses TRBV2 and TRBJ2-7, with D maybe TRBD2 (6 bases). V was trimmed by 7 bases and J by 3 bases, leaving 13 bases between them. CDR1 and CDR2 from the germline V gene are SNHLY and FYNNEI. The length of the CDR3 is 13 residues. The DNA for the CDR3 is TGTGCCAGCACGGAGGGGATGTACTACGAGCAGTACTTC. Protein sequence: CASTEGMYYEQYF.

The rearrangement joins TRBV10-3 to TRBJ1-5, with D uncertain. CDR1 is ENHRY and CDR2 is SYGVKD in the germline V gene. The CDR3 spans 16 residues. Trimming pared 3 bases from V and 2 bases from J, leaving 14 bases between. The CDR3 nucleotides read TGTGCCATCAGTGATCCCCTGCGGGAGGGCAATCAGCCCCAGCATTTT. Translating it yields CAISDPLREGNQPQHF.

The genes are TRBV4-1 and TRBJ2-2; 7 bases map to TRBD1. After removal of 1 base from V and 4 bases from J, the junction contained 9 bases not matched to a gene. CDR3 size: 17 residues. Germline V CDR1 and CDR2: MGHRA, YSYEKL. The CDR3 DNA reads TGCGCCAGCAGCCAAGGCCGAGGGGGCTCTGGCACCGGGGAGCTGTTTTTT. Translated: CASSQGRGGSGTGELFF.

CDR3 residues: CAISGSPNYSGNTIYF. The CDR3 DNA is TGTGCCATCAGTGGTTCCCCGAACTACTCTGGAAACACCATATATTTT. The genes are TRBV10-3 and TRBJ1-3; D unclear. The germline V and J ends were trimmed by 4 bases and 0 bases, with 13 bases remaining between them. Germline CDR1 ENHRY, CDR2 SYGVKD. The CDR3 consists of 16 residues.

The rearrangement joins TRBV7-9 to TRBJ2-7, with 8 positions matching TRBD2. The CDR3 consists of 14 residues. Germline CDR1 reads SEHNR; CDR2 reads FQNEAQ (reference sequence). V was pared by 5 bases and J by 4 bases, with 7 bases of the junction left unmatched. CDR3 DNA sequence: TGTGCCAGCAGCGCGGGGGGACTAGTGTACGAGCAGTACTTC. This encodes CASSAGGLVYEQYF.

The rearrangement uses TRBV7-9 and TRBJ2-1; 13 bases are a match to TRBD2. Germline-derived CDR1 and CDR2 are SEHNR and FQNEAQ (reference sequence). Trimming removed 5 bases from V and 4 bases from J; junction bases left unmatched: 5. The CDR3 contains 16 residues. The CDR3 sequence is CASSPGTSGTYNEQFF. The CDR3 bases are TGTGCCAGCAGCCCAGGGACTAGCGGGACATACAATGAGCAGTTCTTC. Drawing the rest from reference TRBV7-9 and TRBJ2-1, the complete variable domain is DTGVSQNPRHKITKRGQNVTFRCDPISEHNRLYWYRQTLGQGPEFLTYFQNEAQLEKSRLLSDRFSAERPKGSFSTLEIQRTEQGDSAMYLCASSPGTSGTYNEQFFGPGTRLTVL.

The CDR3 coding sequence is TGTGCCAGCGGGGGGATTGGCGGGGGCGCTTTTGGAAACACCATATATTTT. It codes for CASGGIGGGAFGNTIYF. The chain is built from TRBV28 and TRBJ1-3, with D possibly matching TRBD1 (6 bases). CDR1 MDHEN and CDR2 SYDVKM come from the germline V gene. The V end lost 8 bases, the J end lost 3 bases, and 23 bases lay between the germline ends. This CDR3 has 17 residues.

This clone was seen more than once but under ten times. This rearrangement joins TRBV3-1 (or the pseudogene TRBV3-2) to TRBJ1-5; 8 bases are shared with TRBD1. Germline CDR1 LGHDT, CDR2 YNNKEL (reference sequence). V shed 3 bases, J shed 6 bases, and the junction held 7 bases outside the gene matches. The CDR3 consists of 15 residues. CDR3 loop: CASSHGTGAAQPQHF. The CDR3 coding sequence is TGTGCCAGCAGCCACGGGACAGGCGCGGCTCAGCCCCAGCATTTT.

This clone was observed a handful of times. The J gene is TRBJ2-1, the V gene TRBV24-1; TRBD2 matches 7 bases. V was clipped by 3 bases and J by 12 bases; unmatched bases: 4. There are 12 residues in the CDR3. The germline gives CDR1 KGHDR, CDR2 SFDVKD. Written as DNA, the CDR3 is TGTGCCACCAGTGATGCCCGCGGGAGGCAGTTCTTC. Protein: CATSDARGRQFF.